These 11 T cell receptor beta chains originate from one sample sequenced in a study of Ad26.COV2.S vaccination and SARS-CoV-2 variants (dated by TCRdb to the early 2020s). Library preparation used the immunoSEQ multiplex PCR assay. TCRdb mirrors the immuneACCESS table, restricted to in-frame sequences. Some clones are absent from its copies; in checked studies, under half trace to an unresolved V gene, and the reason for the others is unknown. The sample includes tens of thousands of clones, with approximately 82% observed a single time. The ten largest clones take up around a sixth of the sample. The time point label, as the study defines it: individuals recovered from natural SARS-CoV-2 infection. Sequencing used peripheral blood, obtained after recovery from COVID-19. These receptors were obtained from a human donor who had recovered from COVID-19.

The genes are TRBV9 and TRBJ2-1, with D perhaps TRBD1 (6 bases). Trimming took off 0 bases at V and 8 bases at J, with 21 bases between the two ends. Germline V CDR1 and CDR2: SGDLS, YYNGEE. The CDR3 runs 17 residues. CDR3 loop: CASSVEGRTVRIDEQFF. DNA of the CDR3: TGTGCCAGCAGCGTAGAGGGAAGGACAGTCCGGATAGATGAGCAGTTCTTC.

The rearrangement links TRBV5-1 to TRBJ2-1; TRBD1 is a possible D gene (5 bases). Germline V gene sequence: CDR1 SGHRS, CDR2 YFSETQ. CDR3 length: 15 amino acids. The V and J ends lost 0 bases and 0 bases respectively, with 7 bases between them. The CDR3 here is CASSLDRSSYNEQFF. The CDR3 DNA reads as TGCGCCAGCAGCTTGGACAGGAGCTCCTACAATGAGCAGTTCTTC.

This clone was found a few times. This chain links TRBV6-2 or TRBV6-3 with TRBJ1-1, with D unclear. The CDR3 is 12 residues long. In germline, CDR1 is MNHEY, CDR2 SVGEGT. V dropped 6 bases and J dropped 2 bases, with 7 bases sitting between them. Here the CDR3 reads CASSAGNTEAFF. As DNA, the CDR3 is TGTGCCAGCAGCGCCGGTAACACTGAAGCTTTCTTT.

The rearrangement links TRBV6-5 to TRBJ1-4; no clear D. Germline lookup yields CDR1 MNHEY and CDR2 SVGAGI. Trimming took off 0 bases at V and 4 bases at J, with 3 bases between the two ends. The CDR3 sequence is 13 residues long. The CDR3, as DNA: TGTGCCAGCAGTTACTCACTTAATGAAAAACTGTTTTTT. Translating gives CASSYSLNEKLFF.

This clone has a single count. The V gene is TRBV6-4, the J gene TRBJ1-2; possibly TRBD1 for D (5 bases). In germline, CDR1 is MRHNA, CDR2 SNTAGT. The CDR3 has 15 amino acids. V shed 4 bases and J shed 6 bases, with 18 bases lying between them. In DNA form, the CDR3 reads TGTGCCAGCAGTGGACCGGAGGGGAGGGTGGATGGCTACACCTTC. Protein product: CASSGPEGRVDGYTF.

V gene TRBV25-1 combines with J gene TRBJ2-1; 7 bases agree with TRBD1. J gave up 9 bases and V 8 bases, and 1 base lay outside the gene matches. The CDR3 length is 10 residues. Germline V lookup: CDR1 MGHDK, CDR2 SYGVNS. The CDR3 region is CASEGAEQFF. DNA for the CDR3: TGTGCCAGCGAGGGGGCTGAGCAGTTCTTC.

This clone has just a few counts. The CDR3: CSVGTGDPYNEQFF. In DNA, the CDR3 is TGCAGCGTGGGGACAGGGGACCCCTACAATGAGCAGTTCTTC. This rearrangement joins TRBV29-1 to TRBJ2-1, with 10 bases lining up with TRBD1. The CDR3 sequence is 14 residues long. Unmatched junction bases numbered 4, after V lost 6 bases and J lost 2 bases. Germline CDR1 SQVTM, CDR2 ANQGSEA.

The chain is built from TRBV6-1 and TRBJ1-1; no clear D gene. Germline V lookup: CDR1 MNHNS, CDR2 SASEGT. The CDR3 contains 11 residues. The germline V and J ends were trimmed by 6 bases and 11 bases, with 13 bases remaining between them. The CDR3 nucleotides are TGTGCCAGCAGCAGTCCATCGGGGGCTTTCTTT. Amino acid sequence: CASSSPSGAFF.

V usage is TRBV5-1 and J usage is TRBJ1-1, with TRBD1 identical over 8 bases. The CDR3 consists of 14 residues. V shed 3 bases, J shed 1 base, and the junction held 2 bases outside the gene matches. Germline V CDR1 and CDR2: SGHRS, YFSETQ. CDR3 sequence reads: CASSSQGGNTEAFF. The CDR3 bases are TGCGCCAGCAGCTCACAGGGGGGGAACACTGAAGCTTTCTTT.

The chain joins TRBV15 to TRBJ1-4, with no clear D. The CDR3 consists of 12 residues. The germline V gene has CDR1 LNHNV and CDR2 YYDKDF (reference sequence). V was shortened by 1 base and J by 10 bases, with 7 bases between the two germline ends. CDR3 protein: CATSRGSGKLFF. CDR3 nucleotide sequence: TGTGCCACCAGCAGAGGGTCCGGAAAACTGTTTTTT.

The chain has TRBV7-8 and TRBJ2-3; maybe TRBD2 (6 bases). Germline CDR1 and CDR2: SGHVS and FQNEAQ. This CDR3 region has 15 residues. The germline V and J ends were trimmed by 3 bases and 11 bases, with 21 bases remaining between them. CDR3 bases: TGTGCCAGCAGCTTGGGGGTCTCGGGACTCCTCATGCAGTATTTT. This translates into CASSLGVSGLLMQYF.